This T cell receptor beta chain was sequenced in a study of blood T cell repertoires in COVID-19. This CDR3 is 12 amino acids long. Germline CDR1 MNHNY, CDR2 SVGAGI (reference sequence). Trimming removed 4 bases at V and 5 bases at J, with 8 bases between. Under the authors' procedure: Reference gene primers were amplified, and this amplification served to estimate nucleated cell counts. Produced via immunoSEQ multiplex PCR; TCRdb's table is partial and in-frame only. The V and J calls and clone size are taken from that table; D and trimming were inferred from the DNA. The sample records around 94,000 clones, about 90% being singletons.

Material: peripheral blood. This sequence originates from a man in his forties or fifties with active COVID-19. The chain combines TRBV6-6 with TRBJ1-2; D not certain. The CDR3 reads CASSLEGYGYTF. The CDR3 region has the DNA TGTGCCAGCAGTTTGGAGGGTTATGGCTACACCTTC.